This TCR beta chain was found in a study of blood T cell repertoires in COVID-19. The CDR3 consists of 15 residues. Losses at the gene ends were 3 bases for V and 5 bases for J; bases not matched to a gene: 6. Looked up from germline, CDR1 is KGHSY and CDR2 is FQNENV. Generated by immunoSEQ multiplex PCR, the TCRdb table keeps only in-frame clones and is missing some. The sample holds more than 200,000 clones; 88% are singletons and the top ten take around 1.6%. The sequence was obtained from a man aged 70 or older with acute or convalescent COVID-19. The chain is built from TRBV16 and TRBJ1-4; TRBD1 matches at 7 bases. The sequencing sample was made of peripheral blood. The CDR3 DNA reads TGTGCCAGCAGCCACGAGGGGGCACAAAATGAAAAACTGTTTTTT. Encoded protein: CASSHEGAQNEKLFF.